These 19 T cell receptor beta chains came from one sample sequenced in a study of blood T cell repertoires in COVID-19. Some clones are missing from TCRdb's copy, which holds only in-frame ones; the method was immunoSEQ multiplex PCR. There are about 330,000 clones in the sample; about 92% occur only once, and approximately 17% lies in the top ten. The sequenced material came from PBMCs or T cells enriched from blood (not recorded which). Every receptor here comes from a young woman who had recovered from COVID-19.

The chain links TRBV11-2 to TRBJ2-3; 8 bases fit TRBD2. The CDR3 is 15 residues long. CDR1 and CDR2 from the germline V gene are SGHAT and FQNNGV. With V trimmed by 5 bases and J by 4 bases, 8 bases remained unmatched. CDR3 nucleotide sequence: TGTGCCAGCAGCCCTGGACTAGCTGACGCAGATACGCAGTATTTT. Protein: CASSPGLADADTQYF. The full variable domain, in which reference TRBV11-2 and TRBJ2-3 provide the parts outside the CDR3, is EAGVAQSPRYKIIEKRQSVAFWCNPISGHATLYWYQQILGQGPKLLIQFQNNGVVDDSQLPKDRFSAERLKGVDSTLKIQPAKLEDSAVYLCASSPGLADADTQYFGPGTRLTVL.

The CDR3 here is CASSNRLAGGSGELFF. CDR3 sequence (DNA): TGTGCCAGCAGCAACAGACTAGCGGGAGGTTCCGGGGAGCTGTTTTTT. The chain uses TRBV11-3 and TRBJ2-2; 13 positions match TRBD2. Looked up from germline, CDR1 is SGHNT and CDR2 is YENEEA. The ends lost 5 bases at V and 6 bases at J; junction bases unmatched: 6. The CDR3 extends over 16 amino acids.

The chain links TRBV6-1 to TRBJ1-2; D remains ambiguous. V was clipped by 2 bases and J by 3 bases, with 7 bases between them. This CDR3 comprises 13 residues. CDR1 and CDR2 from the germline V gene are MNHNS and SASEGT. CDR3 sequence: CASSETVYYGYTF. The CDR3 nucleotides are TGTGCCAGCAGTGAAACAGTCTACTATGGCTACACCTTC.

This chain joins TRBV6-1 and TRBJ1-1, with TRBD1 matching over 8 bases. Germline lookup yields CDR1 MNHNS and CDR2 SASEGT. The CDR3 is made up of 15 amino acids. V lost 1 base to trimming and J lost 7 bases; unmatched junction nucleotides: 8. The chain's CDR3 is CASSEVLAGGVEAFF. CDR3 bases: TGTGCCAGCAGTGAAGTGCTGGCAGGGGGCGTTGAAGCTTTCTTT.

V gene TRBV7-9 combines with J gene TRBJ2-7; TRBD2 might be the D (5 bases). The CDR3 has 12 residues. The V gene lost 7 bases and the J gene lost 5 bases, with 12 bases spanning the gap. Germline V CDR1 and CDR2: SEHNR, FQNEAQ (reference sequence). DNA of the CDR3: TGTGCCAGCACGGGATCTACAGACGAGCAGTACTTC. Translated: CASTGSTDEQYF.

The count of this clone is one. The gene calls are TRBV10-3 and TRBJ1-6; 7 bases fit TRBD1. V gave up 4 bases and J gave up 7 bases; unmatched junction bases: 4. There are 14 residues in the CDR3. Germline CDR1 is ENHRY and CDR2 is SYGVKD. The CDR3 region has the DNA TGTGCCATCAGTGCAGGGACAGCAAATTCACCCCTCCACTTT. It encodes CAISAGTANSPLHF.

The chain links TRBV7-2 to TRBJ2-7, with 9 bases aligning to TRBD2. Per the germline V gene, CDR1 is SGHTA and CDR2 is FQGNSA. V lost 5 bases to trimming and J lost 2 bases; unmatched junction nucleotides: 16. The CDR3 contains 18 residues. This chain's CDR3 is CASSPQSTSGNLPYEQYF. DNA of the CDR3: TGTGCCAGCAGCCCCCAGTCGACTAGCGGAAACCTCCCCTACGAGCAGTACTTC.

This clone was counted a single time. The CDR3 region has the DNA TGCAGCGTTGAGCGGGCGGGCGGGGCAGGAGAGACCCAGTACTTC. Encoded protein: CSVERAGGAGETQYF. The rearrangement uses TRBV29-1 and TRBJ2-5, with D perhaps matching TRBD2 (6 bases). From germline, CDR1 is SQVTM and CDR2 ANQGSEA. Deletions cut 3 bases from V and 4 bases from J, with 18 bases between. The CDR3 spans 15 residues.

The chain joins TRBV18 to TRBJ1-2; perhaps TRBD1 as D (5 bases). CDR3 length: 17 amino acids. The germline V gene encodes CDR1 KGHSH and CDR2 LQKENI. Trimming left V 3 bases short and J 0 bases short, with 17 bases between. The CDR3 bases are TGTGCCAGCTCACCGCAAATGGGAACAGGTGCTAACTATGGCTACACCTTC. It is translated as CASSPQMGTGANYGYTF.

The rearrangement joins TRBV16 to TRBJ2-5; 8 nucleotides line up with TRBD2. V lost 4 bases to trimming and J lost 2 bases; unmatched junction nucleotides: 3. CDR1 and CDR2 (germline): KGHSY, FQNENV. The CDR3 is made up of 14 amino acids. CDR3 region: CASSPAGVQETQYF. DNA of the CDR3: TGTGCCAGCAGCCCAGCGGGGGTTCAAGAGACCCAGTACTTC.

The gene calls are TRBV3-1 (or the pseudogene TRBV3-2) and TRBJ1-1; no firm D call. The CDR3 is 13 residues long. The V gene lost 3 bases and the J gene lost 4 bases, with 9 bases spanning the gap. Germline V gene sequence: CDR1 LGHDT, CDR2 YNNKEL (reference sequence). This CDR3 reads CASSQAGSTEAFF. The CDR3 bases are TGTGCCAGCAGCCAGGCGGGATCCACTGAAGCTTTCTTT.

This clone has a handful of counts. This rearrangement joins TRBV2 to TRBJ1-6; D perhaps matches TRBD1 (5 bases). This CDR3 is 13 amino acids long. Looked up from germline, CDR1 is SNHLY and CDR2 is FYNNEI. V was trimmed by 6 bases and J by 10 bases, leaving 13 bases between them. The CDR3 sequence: CASRGPMRSPLHF. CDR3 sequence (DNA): TGTGCCAGCAGGGGGCCTATGAGATCACCCCTCCACTTT.

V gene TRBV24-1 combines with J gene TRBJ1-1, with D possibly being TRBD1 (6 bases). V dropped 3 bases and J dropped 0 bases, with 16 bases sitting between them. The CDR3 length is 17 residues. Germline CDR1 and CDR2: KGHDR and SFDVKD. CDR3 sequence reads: CATSDQVAGVLNTEAFF. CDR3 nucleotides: TGTGCCACCAGTGATCAGGTGGCAGGGGTTCTGAACACTGAAGCTTTCTTT.

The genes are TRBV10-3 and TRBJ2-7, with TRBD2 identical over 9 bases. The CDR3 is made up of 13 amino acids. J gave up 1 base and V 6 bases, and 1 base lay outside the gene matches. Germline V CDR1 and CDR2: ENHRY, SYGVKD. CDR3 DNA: TGTGCCATCAGGCTAGCGGGATCCTACGAGCAGTACTTC. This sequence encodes CAIRLAGSYEQYF.

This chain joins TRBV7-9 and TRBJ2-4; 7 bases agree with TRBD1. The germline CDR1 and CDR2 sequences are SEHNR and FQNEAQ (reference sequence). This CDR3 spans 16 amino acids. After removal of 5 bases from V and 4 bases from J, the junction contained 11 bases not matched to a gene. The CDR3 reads CASSGRTGDFKNIQYF. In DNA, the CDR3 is TGTGCCAGCAGCGGACGGACAGGAGATTTTAAAAACATTCAGTACTTC.

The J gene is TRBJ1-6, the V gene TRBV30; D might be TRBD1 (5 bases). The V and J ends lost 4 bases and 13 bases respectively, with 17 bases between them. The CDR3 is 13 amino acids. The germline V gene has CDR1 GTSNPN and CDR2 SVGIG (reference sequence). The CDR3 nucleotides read TGTGCCTGGACGGGTACCCCAGGGATCCCCCTCCACTTT. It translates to CAWTGTPGIPLHF.

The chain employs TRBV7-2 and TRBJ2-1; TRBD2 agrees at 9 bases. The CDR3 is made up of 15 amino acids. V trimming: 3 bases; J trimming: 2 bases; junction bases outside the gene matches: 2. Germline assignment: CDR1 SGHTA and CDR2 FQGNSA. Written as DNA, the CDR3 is TGTGCCAGCAGCTTCAGCGGGGGGCCCTACAATGAGCAGTTCTTC. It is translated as CASSFSGGPYNEQFF.

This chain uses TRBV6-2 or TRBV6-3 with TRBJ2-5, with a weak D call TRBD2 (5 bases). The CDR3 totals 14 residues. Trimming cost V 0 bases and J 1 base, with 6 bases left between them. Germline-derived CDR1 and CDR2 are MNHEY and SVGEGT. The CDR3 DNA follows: TGTGCCAGCAGTTACTCAGGACTCCAAGAGACCCAGTACTTC. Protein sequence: CASSYSGLQETQYF.

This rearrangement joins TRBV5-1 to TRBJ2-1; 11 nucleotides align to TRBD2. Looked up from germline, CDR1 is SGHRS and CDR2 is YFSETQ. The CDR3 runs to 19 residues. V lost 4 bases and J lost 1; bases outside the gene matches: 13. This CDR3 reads CASSTVAGGPLVSYNEQFF. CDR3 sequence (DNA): TGCGCCAGCAGCACGGTAGCGGGAGGGCCTTTGGTATCCTACAATGAGCAGTTCTTC.